The sequence of this T cell receptor beta chain was determined in a study of identical twins. Study-level findings and limits: Alpha sequences out of frame and shared by twins had excess low generation probability.

Each cDNA held unique molecular identifiers, and template switching gave it a universal primer site. TCRdb ran MiXCR on the 5' RACE reads and lists one entry per CDR3 protein. The sample has 1.5 million to 2 million distinct CDR3 sequences, about 32% seen once; the top ten hold approximately 0.29%. CDR3 length equals 15 residues. Deletions cut 1 base from V and 8 bases from J, with 19 bases between. The V gene's germline CDR1 is DFQATT and CDR2 SNEGSKA (reference sequence). As for this clonotype: What it binds is not known.

The rearrangement joins TRBV20-1 to TRBJ2-3; D not resolved. The sample taken for sequencing was cord blood. This sequence was found in a newborn girl in good health. CDR3 sequence reads: CSARAAHQDGRTQYF. CDR3 nucleotides: TGCAGTGCTAGAGCCGCACACCAGGACGGGCGTACGCAGTATTTT.